This T cell receptor beta chain was documented in a study of cytomegalovirus exposure and HLA in healthy donors. On the study more broadly: From 170 million or so T cells, an earlier analysis saw under 140 million unique TCR beta sequences. Membership in the Caucasian-associated ancestry cluster was found for 65% to 85% of 300 to 500 genotyped donors.

Primers: 60 Vbeta forward and 13 Jbeta reverse. Original processing methods: Roughly 80 million unique TCR beta chains, 10 million to 14 million shared, were counted in a later analysis. Clones were read by immunoSEQ multiplex PCR, and TCRdb kept only the in-frame ones, dropping some. D and trimming come from the DNA, and the V and J calls and clone size come from that table. This table has approximately 90,000 clones, 65% to 80% appearing once. The TCR comes from a woman aged 45-65 years in good health and CMV-seropositive. Material for sequencing was PBMCs.

CDR3: CASSLAGGGDTQYF. The CDR3 DNA is TGCGCCAGCAGCTTAGCGGGAGGGGGAGATACGCAGTATTTT. The V call is TRBV5-1, the J call TRBJ2-3, with 10 bases lining up with TRBD2. Germline loops: CDR1 SGHRS, CDR2 YFSETQ. CDR3 size: 14 residues. The V segment lost 2 bases and the J segment 5 bases; nucleotides outside the gene matches: 2.